Sequencing of this T cell receptor beta chain was carried out in a study of shared clonotypes between healthy human individuals. Germline V gene data show CDR1 as MNHEY and CDR2 as SVGAGI. Trimming removed 6 bases at V and 3 bases at J, with 17 bases between. This CDR3 spans 15 amino acids. Concerning this clone itself: What it binds is unknown.

The study, taken as a whole, reports: The study generally estimated greater richness for naive than memory subsets.

Assay used: immunoSEQ multiplex PCR; TCRdb lists only in-frame clones, some missing. The sample includes 2 million to 2.5 million clones, approximately 94% of them seen just once. The source is a man aged 18 to 29 in good health. V and J are TRBV6-5 and TRBJ1-2; D is unresolved. Sequencing was done on a sample of naive CD4+ T cells sorted from blood. Subset noted: CD45RA+ positively selected. For the CDR3, the DNA is TGTGCCAGCAGCGAGGCCGGAAGGGCGGACTATGGCTACACCTTC. Translating gives CASSEAGRADYGYTF.